The 15 T cell receptor beta chains below were found in one sample sequenced in a study of blood T cell repertoires in COVID-19 (dated by TCRdb to the early 2020s). Libraries were prepared through the immunoSEQ multiplex PCR assay. In TCRdb, the immuneACCESS table is reduced to in-frame sequences with V and J assigned. These tables do not hold every clone; where another copy was compared, an unresolved V gene accounts for under half, and the others remain unexplained. The sample table lists roughly 130,000 clones, roughly 83% of them with a count of one. The ten largest clones add up to around 8.4% of the sample. Sample: PBMCs or T cells enriched from blood (not recorded which). Every receptor here comes from a man in his fifties who had recovered from COVID-19.

The V gene is TRBV10-3, the J gene TRBJ1-1; tentative D call: TRBD1 (5 bases). Germline V CDR1 and CDR2: ENHRY, SYGVKD. CDR3 length: 14 residues. V was cut by 7 bases and J by 0 bases, with 12 bases left in between. The CDR3 region is CAITLTELNTEAFF. Here the CDR3 DNA reads TGTGCCATCACCCTGACAGAGTTGAACACTGAAGCTTTCTTT.

Written as DNA, the CDR3 is TGTGCCAGTAGTATCGGACAGTTGGAGACCCAGTACTTC. This sequence encodes CASSIGQLETQYF. This sequence joins TRBV19 and TRBJ2-5; tentative D call: TRBD1 (6 bases). The germline CDR1 and CDR2 sequences are LNHDA and SQIVND (reference sequence). The V and J ends lost 3 bases and 5 bases respectively, with 10 bases between them. CDR3 length: 13 residues.

The chain couples TRBV5-6 to TRBJ2-7; TRBD1 aligns across 8 bases. Trimming removed 1 base from V and 4 bases from J; junction bases left unmatched: 4. Per the germline V gene, CDR1 is SGHDT and CDR2 is YYEEEE. The CDR3 sequence is 14 residues long. The CDR3 DNA is TGTGCCAGCAGCTTGCCGGGACAGGTTTACGAGCAGTACTTC. Its protein product is CASSLPGQVYEQYF.

The rearrangement uses TRBV12-3 or TRBV12-4 and TRBJ2-1, with 8 bases aligning to TRBD1. This CDR3 spans 13 amino acids. V shed 3 bases, J shed 9 bases, and the junction held 4 bases outside the gene matches. This chain's CDR3 is CASSFHRGSEQFF. The CDR3 nucleotides are TGTGCCAGCAGTTTTCACAGGGGGAGTGAGCAGTTCTTC.

This clone was found a few times. The chain has TRBV5-6 and TRBJ2-1, with 9 positions matching TRBD2. There are 16 residues in the CDR3. The germline CDR1 and CDR2 sequences are SGHDT and YYEEEE. J gave up 6 bases and V 4 bases, and 11 bases lay outside the gene matches. The CDR3 region is CASSITGTSRVNEQFF. In nucleotides, the CDR3 is TGTGCCAGCAGCATAACCGGGACTAGCCGCGTCAATGAGCAGTTCTTC.

This chain uses TRBV27 with TRBJ2-2; 7 bases align to TRBD2. Germline CDR1 reads MNHEY; CDR2 reads SMNVEV (reference sequence). Trimming cost V 6 bases and J 1 base; bases outside gene matches: 2. The CDR3 has 14 amino acids. This chain's CDR3 is CASRGGRNTGELFF. The CDR3 nucleotides read TGTGCCAGCAGGGGCGGGAGGAACACCGGGGAGCTGTTTTTT.

The chain is built from TRBV18 and TRBJ2-7; TRBD1 matches 7 bases. Germline V CDR1 and CDR2: KGHSH, LQKENI. V lost 5 bases and J lost 2; bases outside the gene matches: 6. The CDR3 runs 14 residues. CDR3 DNA sequence: TGTGCCAGCTCATCACAGGGGTCTGCCTACGAGCAGTACTTC. Translation gives CASSSQGSAYEQYF.

The chain uses TRBV18 and TRBJ1-1, with 8 bases that match TRBD1. The CDR3 has 14 amino acids. J gave up 1 base and V 5 bases, and 3 bases lay outside the gene matches. Germline-derived CDR1 and CDR2 are KGHSH and LQKENI. CDR3 nucleotide sequence: TGTGCCAGCTCATTGACAGGGGCGAACACTGAAGCTTTCTTT. Translation: CASSLTGANTEAFF.

This clone was picked up one time. CDR3 sequence reads: CASSSNGGPRDTQYF. In DNA form, the CDR3 reads TGTGCCAGCAGCTCCAACGGGGGGCCCAGAGATACGCAGTATTTT. This sequence joins TRBV7-2 and TRBJ2-3, with D perhaps matching TRBD2 (7 bases). The CDR3 has 15 residues. Trimming took 4 bases from V and 5 from J, leaving 16 bases between them. Germline-derived CDR1 and CDR2 are SGHTA and FQGNSA.

The chain recombines TRBV4-3 with TRBJ2-7, with a possible D match to TRBD2 (6 bases). Trimming took off 4 bases at V and 3 bases at J, with 16 bases between the two ends. The CDR3 has 15 amino acids. CDR1 is LGHNA, CDR2 YSLEER, per germline. The CDR3 is CASSLSNPGDYEQYF. CDR3 DNA: TGCGCCAGCAGCCTTTCCAACCCGGGAGACTACGAGCAGTACTTC.

This chain connects TRBV21-1 to TRBJ2-7; the tabulated D call, TRBD1, remains unverified against the DNA. TRBV21-1 constitutes a pseudogene. This CDR3 comprises 14 residues. CDR3 DNA: TGTGCCAGCAGCATCCGACAGGGGGCCTACGAGCAGTACTTC. Its translation: CASSIRQGAYEQYF.

The J gene is TRBJ2-3, the V gene TRBV14; 11 nucleotides align to TRBD2. The CDR3 consists of 16 residues. V lost 1 base to trimming and J lost 1 base; unmatched junction nucleotides: 1. Germline V gene data show CDR1 as SGHDN and CDR2 as FVKESK. The CDR3 DNA follows: TGTGCCAGCAGCCAAGTAGCGGGGGGGCGCACAGATACGCAGTATTTT. This sequence encodes CASSQVAGGRTDTQYF.

The chain joins TRBV28 to TRBJ1-5, with D tentatively TRBD1 (5 bases). Trimming removed 3 bases from V and 4 bases from J, with 13 bases in between. The CDR3 has 15 residues. The V gene's germline CDR1 is MDHEN and CDR2 SYDVKM. The chain's CDR3 is CASSFVGTVNQPQHF. The CDR3 DNA reads as TGTGCCAGCAGTTTCGTGGGGACTGTTAATCAGCCCCAGCATTTT.

This chain connects TRBV9 to TRBJ1-1; D gene ambiguous. With 3 bases removed from V and 4 bases from J, the gap between germline ends came to 16 bases. Germline CDR1 reads SGDLS; CDR2 reads YYNGEE. This CDR3 is built from 15 residues. The CDR3 region has the DNA TGTGCCAGCAGCGGGGAGGAACTACGGGGCACTGAAGCTTTCTTT. This codes for CASSGEELRGTEAFF.

This chain connects TRBV7-2 to TRBJ2-7; possibly TRBD1 for D (5 bases). Germline V gene sequence: CDR1 SGHTA, CDR2 FQGNSA. The CDR3 is made up of 16 amino acids. V was pared by 2 bases and J by 0 bases, with 14 bases between. In DNA form, the CDR3 reads TGTGCCAGCAGCTTAAATACCTGGACACTCTCCTACGAGCAGTACTTC. Translating gives CASSLNTWTLSYEQYF.